Below are 18 T cell receptor beta chains sequenced from a single sample in a study of cytomegalovirus exposure and HLA in healthy donors. PCR used 60 Vbeta primers and 13 Jbeta primers. Measured with immunoSEQ multiplex PCR; TCRdb has only the in-frame clones, and not every one. There are around 99,000 clones in the sample; 60% to 70% occur only once, and 6% to 6.5% lies in the top ten. The sequenced sample consisted of PBMCs. The receptors originated from a woman in her twenties or thirties in good health and CMV-seronegative.

The chain recombines TRBV15 with TRBJ2-4; TRBD2 matches at 7 bases. This CDR3 comprises 15 residues. J gave up 7 bases and V 4 bases, and 10 bases lay outside the gene matches. CDR1 and CDR2 from the germline V gene are LNHNV and YYDKDF (reference sequence). Here the CDR3 DNA reads TGTGCCACCAGCAAGGGCCGGCGGGAGAAGAACATTCAGTACTTC. It yields the protein CATSKGRREKNIQYF.

The V gene is TRBV19, the J gene TRBJ1-3, with 7 bases matching TRBD1. This CDR3 spans 14 amino acids. Trimming cost V 9 bases and J 4 bases; bases outside gene matches: 9. Germline CDR1 LNHDA, CDR2 SQIVND (reference sequence). In DNA, the CDR3 is TGTGCCAGCAAATCCCGGACAGGCGGAAACACCATATATTTT. The encoded protein is CASKSRTGGNTIYF. The whole variable domain, remainder taken from reference TRBV19 and TRBJ1-3, is DGGITQSPKYLFRKEGQNVTLSCEQNLNHDAMYWYRQDPGQGLRLIYYSQIVNDFQKGDIAEGYSVSREKKESFPLTVTSAQKNPTAFYLCASKSRTGGNTIYFGEGSWLTVV.

This clone appeared a single time. The chain is built from TRBV7-2 and TRBJ2-2, with 10 bases fitting TRBD2. V shed 5 bases, J shed 8 bases, and the junction held 5 bases outside the gene matches. CDR3 length: 14 amino acids. Germline lookup yields CDR1 SGHTA and CDR2 FQGNSA. Written as DNA, the CDR3 is TGTGCCAGCAGCACTCTAGCGGGAGCTGGGGAGCTGTTTTTT. Its protein product is CASSTLAGAGELFF.

This chain uses TRBV25-1 with TRBJ2-7; 7 nucleotides align to TRBD2. The CDR3 length is 14 residues. V lost 7 bases, J lost 2 bases, and 8 bases stayed unmatched. Germline V lookup: CDR1 MGHDK, CDR2 SYGVNS. CDR3 nucleotides: TGTGCCAGCAATTCCCGGGACTACCCCTACGAGCAGTACTTC. The encoded protein is CASNSRDYPYEQYF.

This clone was seen a handful of times. The chain is built from TRBV6-4 and TRBJ2-5; 11 nucleotides agree with TRBD2. Germline V gives CDR1 MRHNA, CDR2 SNTAGT. V shed 3 bases, J shed 1 base, and the junction held 1 base outside the gene matches. The CDR3 spans 15 residues. In nucleotides, the CDR3 is TGTGCCAGCAGTGAACTAGCGGGGGTCCAAGAGACCCAGTACTTC. This gives the protein CASSELAGVQETQYF.

The chain employs TRBV14 and TRBJ2-5; 14 bases are a match to TRBD2. This CDR3 spans 16 amino acids. CDR1 and CDR2 (germline): SGHDN, FVKESK. The trim removed 5 bases at V and 2 bases at J, leaving 4 bases unmatched. This chain's CDR3 is CASSAGTSGSQETQYF. DNA for the CDR3: TGTGCCAGCAGCGCCGGGACTAGCGGGAGTCAAGAGACCCAGTACTTC. Combining the CDR3 with reference TRBV14 and TRBJ2-5 gives the whole variable domain EAGVTQFPSHSVIEKGQTVTLRCDPISGHDNLYWYRRVMGKEIKFLLHFVKESKQDESGMPNNRFLAERTGGTYSTLKVQPAELEDSGVYFCASSAGTSGSQETQYFGPGTRLLVL.

The chain has TRBV6-1 and TRBJ1-1; D is possibly TRBD1 (5 bases). Germline V lookup: CDR1 MNHNS, CDR2 SASEGT. The CDR3 runs 14 residues. Trimming shortened V by 3 bases and J by 4 bases, and 12 bases separated the two germline ends. The CDR3 DNA follows: TGTGCCAGCAGTGAGCGTGTTGGGGCCACTGAAGCTTTCTTT. Protein sequence: CASSERVGATEAFF.

The chain employs TRBV5-1 and TRBJ1-2; 7 bases match TRBD1. Trimming at V came to 4 bases and at J to 8 bases, leaving 11 bases not matched to a gene. This CDR3 region has 14 residues. Germline assignment: CDR1 SGHRS and CDR2 YFSETQ. CDR3 protein: CASSPAQGEGGYTF. The CDR3 DNA reads TGCGCCAGCAGCCCCGCGCAGGGGGAAGGAGGCTACACCTTC.

J is TRBJ2-7 and V is TRBV7-2; tentatively, D is TRBD1 (6 bases). This CDR3 comprises 13 residues. Germline loops: CDR1 SGHTA, CDR2 FQGNSA. The V and J ends lost 1 base and 9 bases respectively, with 13 bases between them. The CDR3 protein is CASSLDRAGGQYF. CDR3 nucleotide sequence: TGTGCCAGCAGCTTAGACAGGGCTGGCGGGCAGTACTTC.

The chain links TRBV5-1 to TRBJ2-1; TRBD2 is a possible D gene (7 bases). The CDR3 extends over 14 amino acids. V dropped 0 bases and J dropped 8 bases, with 12 bases sitting between them. Germline assignment: CDR1 SGHRS and CDR2 YFSETQ. CDR3 bases: TGCGCCAGCAGCTTGGACAGGGAGGGCCATGAGCAGTTCTTC. Translated: CASSLDREGHEQFF.

The sample holds one count of this clone. The rearrangement links TRBV6-1 to TRBJ2-7, with 8 nucleotides matching TRBD1. The V gene end was trimmed by 10 bases and the J gene end by 3 bases; junction bases not matched to a gene: 5. CDR3 length: 12 amino acids. CDR1 is MNHNS, CDR2 SASEGT, per germline. DNA of the CDR3: TGTGCCACCCGGACAGGGATCTACGAGCAGTACTTC. Protein: CATRTGIYEQYF.

This clone was counted between two and nine times. The gene calls are TRBV6-1 and TRBJ1-1; no definite D call. Germline loops: CDR1 MNHNS, CDR2 SASEGT. Trimming took off 8 bases at V and 0 bases at J, with 10 bases between the two ends. The CDR3 covers 13 residues. The CDR3 loop reads CASGGKMNTEAFF. Here the CDR3 DNA reads TGTGCCAGCGGAGGGAAGATGAACACTGAAGCTTTCTTT.

The chain employs TRBV4-1 and TRBJ2-1; 7 nucleotides match TRBD1. This CDR3 region has 14 residues. The V segment lost 1 base and the J segment 8 bases; nucleotides outside the gene matches: 5. Per germline, CDR1 MGHRA and CDR2 YSYEKL. The CDR3 nucleotides read TGCGCCAGCAGCCAAGCACAGGGGATCGATGAGCAGTTCTTC. Protein: CASSQAQGIDEQFF.

V is TRBV6-1 and J is TRBJ1-2; TRBD1 is a possible D gene (6 bases). Trimming stripped 6 bases from V and 2 bases from J, with 10 bases between. The V gene's germline CDR1 is MNHNS and CDR2 SASEGT. The CDR3 length is 13 residues. The CDR3 nucleotides read TGTGCCAGCAGCAGGGACACAAACTATGGCTACACCTTC. Encoded protein: CASSRDTNYGYTF.

This chain uses TRBV4-2 with TRBJ2-3; 7 positions match TRBD1. This CDR3 has 17 residues. The J segment lost 2 bases and the V segment lost 0 bases, leaving 8 bases of the junction unmatched. Germline CDR1 LGHNA, CDR2 YNFKEQ. Here the CDR3 reads CASSQDYWDRFTDTQYF. DNA of the CDR3: TGTGCCAGCAGCCAAGATTACTGGGACAGATTCACAGATACGCAGTATTTT.

This sequence joins TRBV2 and TRBJ1-5, with 9 bases identical to TRBD1. The V gene end was trimmed by 5 bases and the J gene end by 7 bases; junction bases not matched to a gene: 6. The germline gives CDR1 SNHLY, CDR2 FYNNEI. The CDR3 length is 14 residues. The CDR3 protein is CASSRGDRAQPQHF. CDR3 sequence (DNA): TGTGCCAGCAGTCGGGGGGACAGGGCCCAGCCCCAGCATTTT.

The chain joins TRBV5-1 to TRBJ2-5, with 9 bases lining up with TRBD1. The closer fit of TRBJ2-7 to the DNA end suggests the J call may be wrong. The germline V gene encodes CDR1 SGHRS and CDR2 YFSETQ. There are 13 residues in the CDR3. Here the CDR3 DNA reads TGCGCCAGCACCGGGACAGGGAAATACGAGCAGTACTTC. Residues: CASTGTGKYEQYF.

This chain links TRBV30 with TRBJ2-7, with 9 bases matching TRBD2. This CDR3 contains 13 residues. CDR1 is GTSNPN, CDR2 SVGIG, per germline (reference sequence). The V gene end was trimmed by 4 bases and the J gene end by 5 bases; junction bases not matched to a gene: 6. The CDR3 here is CAWKAGGSDEQYF. In DNA form, the CDR3 reads TGTGCCTGGAAGGCGGGAGGGTCGGACGAGCAGTACTTC.